This TCR beta chain was sequenced for a study of naive and memory T cell subsets. Overall study results and limits: In CD4 and CD8 cells, diversity dropped from naive through EMRA. Over 90% of naive TCR sequences appeared only once after error correction, unlike memory subsets.

The beta constant-region primer was an equimolar mix of two oligonucleotides covering TRBC1 and TRBC2. Each CDR3 protein gets one entry after TCRdb re-called the UMI-ligation and nested PCR reads with MiXCR. The sample has 37,000 or so distinct CDR3 sequences; approximately 12% are singletons. This clonotype occurred many times. Its target is not known. The source is a human donor in good health. The sequencing sample was made of effector memory CD4+ T cells from blood. Stated subset: effector memory, CD45RA- CD27-.

The CDR3 nucleotides read TGTGCCATCAGCCGGAGCCTAGCGGGAGAGGGAGAGCAGTTCTTC. Translation gives CAISRSLAGEGEQFF. The V gene is TRBV10-3, the J gene TRBJ2-1; the match to TRBD2 covers 10 bases. Unmatched junction bases numbered 12, after V lost 6 bases and J lost 10 bases. Germline V gene data show CDR1 as ENHRY and CDR2 as SYGVKD. This CDR3 region has 15 residues.